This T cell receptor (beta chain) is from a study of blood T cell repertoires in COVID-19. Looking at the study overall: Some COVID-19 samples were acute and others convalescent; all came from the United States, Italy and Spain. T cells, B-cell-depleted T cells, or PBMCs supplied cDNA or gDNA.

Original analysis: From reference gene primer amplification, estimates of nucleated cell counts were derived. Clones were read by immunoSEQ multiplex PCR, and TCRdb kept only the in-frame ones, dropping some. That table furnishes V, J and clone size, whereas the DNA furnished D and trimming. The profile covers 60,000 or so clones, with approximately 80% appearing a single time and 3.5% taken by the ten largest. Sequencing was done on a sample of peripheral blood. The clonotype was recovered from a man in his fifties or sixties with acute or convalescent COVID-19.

This chain's CDR3 is CASSAGTRGNEQFF. DNA of the CDR3: TGTGCCAGCTCCGCAGGTACGCGGGGGAATGAGCAGTTCTTC. The chain employs TRBV18 and TRBJ2-1; 7 bases line up with TRBD2. V lost 6 bases to trimming and J lost 7 bases; unmatched junction nucleotides: 9. The CDR3 is made up of 14 amino acids. The germline V gene has CDR1 KGHSH and CDR2 LQKENI.